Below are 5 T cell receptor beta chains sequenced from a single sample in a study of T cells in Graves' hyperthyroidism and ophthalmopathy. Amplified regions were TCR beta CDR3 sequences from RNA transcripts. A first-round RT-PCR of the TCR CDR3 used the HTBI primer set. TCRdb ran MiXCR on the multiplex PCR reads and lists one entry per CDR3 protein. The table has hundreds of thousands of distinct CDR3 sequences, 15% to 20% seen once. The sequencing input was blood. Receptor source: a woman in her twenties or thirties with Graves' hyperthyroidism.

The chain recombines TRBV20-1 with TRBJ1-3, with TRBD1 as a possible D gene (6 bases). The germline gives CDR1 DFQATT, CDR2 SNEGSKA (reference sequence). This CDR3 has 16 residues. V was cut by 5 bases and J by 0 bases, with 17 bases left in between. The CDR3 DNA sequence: TGCAGTGCTCGCTCGACAGGAACGATCTCTGGAAACACCATATATTTT. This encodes CSARSTGTISGNTIYF.

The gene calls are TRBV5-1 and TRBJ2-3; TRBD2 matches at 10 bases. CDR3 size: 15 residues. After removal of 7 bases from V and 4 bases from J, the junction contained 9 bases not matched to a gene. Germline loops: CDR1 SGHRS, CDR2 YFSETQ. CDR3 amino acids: CASATLAGWADTQYF. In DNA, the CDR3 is TGCGCCAGCGCCACACTAGCGGGATGGGCAGATACGCAGTATTTT.

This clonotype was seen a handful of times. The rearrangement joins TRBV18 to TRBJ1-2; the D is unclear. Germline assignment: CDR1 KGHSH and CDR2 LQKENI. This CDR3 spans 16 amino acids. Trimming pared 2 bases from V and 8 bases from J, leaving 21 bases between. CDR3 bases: TGTGCCAGCTCACCAAGTGGGTCACTTCGAGGAGGGGGCTACACCTTC. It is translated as CASSPSGSLRGGGYTF.

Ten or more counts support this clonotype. Written as DNA, the CDR3 is TGTGCCAGCAGCCGTCCAGGGGGGAACACTGAAGCTTTCTTT. Residues: CASSRPGGNTEAFF. The chain has TRBV3-1 and TRBJ1-1, with 7 bases fitting TRBD1. Germline V gene data show CDR1 as LGHDT and CDR2 as YNNKEL (reference sequence). The CDR3 loop spans 14 amino acids. V dropped 4 bases and J dropped 1; count of bases not matched to a gene: 3. Full variable domain (outside the CDR3, taken from reference TRBV3-1 and TRBJ1-1): DTAVSQTPKYLVTQMGNDKSIKCEQNLGHDTMYWYKQDSKKFLKIMFSYNNKELIINETVPNRFSPKSPDKAHLNLHINSLELGDSAVYFCASSRPGGNTEAFFGQGTRLTVV.

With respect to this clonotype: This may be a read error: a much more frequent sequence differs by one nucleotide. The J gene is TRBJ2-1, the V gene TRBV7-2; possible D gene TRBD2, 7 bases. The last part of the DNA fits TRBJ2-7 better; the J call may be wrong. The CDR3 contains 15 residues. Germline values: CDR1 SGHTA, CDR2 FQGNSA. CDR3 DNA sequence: TGTGCCAGCAGCCTTAGGGGGGGGCCAAACAATGAGCAGTACTTC. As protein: CASSLRGGPNNEQYF.